The 20 T cell receptor beta chains presented below share a single source sample, sequenced in a study of OX40 agonist ivuxolimab in advanced cancers. Sequenced by immunoSEQ multiplex PCR; TCRdb stores in-frame clones only, minus some. This table holds tens of thousands of clones, 89% found once. The sequences come from CD4+ or CD8+ T cells sorted from blood, collected in a trial of the OX40 agonist ivuxolimab. All receptors derive from an adult with an advanced solid tumor such as melanoma, head and neck, liver or kidney cancer.

The J gene is TRBJ1-2, the V gene TRBV6-5; tentative D call: TRBD1 (5 bases). The CDR3 consists of 15 residues. Deletions cut 6 bases from V and 2 bases from J, with 16 bases between. CDR1 is MNHEY, CDR2 SVGAGI, per germline. The CDR3 loop reads CASSKIRAGNYGYTF. The CDR3 nucleotides read TGTGCCAGCAGCAAGATTCGGGCAGGGAACTATGGCTACACCTTC.

In this sample, this clone turned up once. J is TRBJ2-7 and V is TRBV6-4; TRBD2 matches 9 bases. Per germline, CDR1 MRHNA and CDR2 SNTAGT. The CDR3 loop spans 17 amino acids. With V trimmed by 0 bases and J by 4 bases, 10 bases remained unmatched. In DNA, the CDR3 is TGTGCCAGCAGTGACTCGAAGCTAGCGGGAAGCTTTTACGAGCAGTACTTC. It translates to CASSDSKLAGSFYEQYF.

This clone came up once. The chain is built from TRBV5-4 and TRBJ2-1; 8 bases fit TRBD2. Germline loops: CDR1 SGHNT, CDR2 YYREEE (reference sequence). This CDR3 has 16 amino acids. V lost 4 bases, J lost 0 bases, and 6 bases stayed unmatched. CDR3 sequence (DNA): TGTGCCAGCAGCCCTAAGACTAGCGCCTCCTACAATGAGCAGTTCTTC. Translated, it gives CASSPKTSASYNEQFF. The complete variable domain, with remaining parts taken from reference TRBV5-4 and TRBJ2-1, reads ETGVTQSPTHLIKTRGQQVTLRCSSQSGHNTVSWYQQALGQGPQFIFQYYREEENGRGNFPPRFSGLQFPNYSSELNVNALELDDSALYLCASSPKTSASYNEQFFGPGTRLTVL.

In this sample, this clone turned up a few times. V gene TRBV28 combines with J gene TRBJ1-2; D unclear. The ends were cut back, 4 bases at V and 8 bases at J, with 11 bases in the middle. The CDR3 loop spans 12 amino acids. Germline V gene sequence: CDR1 MDHEN, CDR2 SYDVKM. Here the CDR3 DNA reads TGTGCCAGCAGTTCCTCAGTGTTCGGCTACACCTTC. Its protein is CASSSSVFGYTF.

The chain's CDR3 is CASSFGGGSHEQYF. In nucleotides, the CDR3 is TGTGCCAGCAGCTTCGGTGGGGGTTCCCACGAGCAGTACTTC. V and J are TRBV11-2 and TRBJ2-7; D possibly matches TRBD1 or TRBD2 (5 bases each). The V and J ends lost 3 bases and 5 bases respectively, with 14 bases between them. Germline V gene lookup returns CDR1 SGHAT and CDR2 FQNNGV. The CDR3 runs 14 residues.

The genes are TRBV28 and TRBJ1-4; D ambiguous. Trimming cost V 4 bases and J 8 bases, with 14 bases left between them. CDR3 length: 14 residues. The germline V gene encodes CDR1 MDHEN and CDR2 SYDVKM. DNA of the CDR3: TGTGCCAGCAGTTCGCCCCCCCCGGGGGAAAAACTGTTTTTT. Protein: CASSSPPPGEKLFF.

This clone was found once. CDR3 nucleotide sequence: TGTGCCAGCAGCGTAGGGGGACAGGGCCACACTGAAGCTTTCTTT. Protein product: CASSVGGQGHTEAFF. This rearrangement joins TRBV9 to TRBJ1-1; 9 positions match TRBD1. The CDR3 runs 15 residues. Per germline, CDR1 SGDLS and CDR2 YYNGEE. The junction had 3 bases not matched to a gene; V was cut back by 0 bases and J by 3 bases.

J is TRBJ2-3 and V is TRBV11-2; 9 nucleotides align to TRBD2. The J segment lost 5 bases and the V segment lost 6 bases, leaving 0 bases of the junction unmatched. From germline, CDR1 is SGHAT and CDR2 FQNNGV. CDR3 size: 12 residues. The CDR3 coding sequence is TGTGCCAGCAGACTAGCGGGAGATACGCAGTATTTT. Protein product: CASRLAGDTQYF. Drawing the rest from reference TRBV11-2 and TRBJ2-3, the complete variable domain is EAGVAQSPRYKIIEKRQSVAFWCNPISGHATLYWYQQILGQGPKLLIQFQNNGVVDDSQLPKDRFSAERLKGVDSTLKIQPAKLEDSAVYLCASRLAGDTQYFGPGTRLTVL.

The V gene is TRBV10-3, the J gene TRBJ2-3, with D possibly being TRBD1 or TRBD2 (6 bases each). CDR1 and CDR2 (germline): ENHRY, SYGVKD. CDR3 size: 16 residues. V gave up 4 bases and J gave up 2 bases, with 16 bases separating them. DNA of the CDR3: TGTGCCATCAGTGGTAAAGGGGGGTTCAACACAGATACGCAGTATTTT. Protein: CAISGKGGFNTDTQYF.

The V and J genes are TRBV4-1 and TRBJ2-5, with D tentatively TRBD2 (5 bases). V was clipped by 1 base and J by 7 bases, with 13 bases between them. Per germline, CDR1 MGHRA and CDR2 YSYEKL. The CDR3 loop spans 14 amino acids. The CDR3 coding sequence is TGCGCCAGCAGCCAAGGATATCGGGAACGGACCCAGTACTTC. As protein: CASSQGYRERTQYF.

In this sample, this clone turned up once. The chain uses TRBV10-3 and TRBJ1-1; D is undetermined. Between the trimmed V and J ends, which lost 8 bases and 2 bases, there was a span of 12 bases. The CDR3 is 13 residues long. Germline CDR1 ENHRY, CDR2 SYGVKD. The CDR3 loop is CAIGDNVNTEAFF. The CDR3 nucleotides are TGTGCCATCGGCGACAACGTAAACACTGAAGCTTTCTTT.

V usage is TRBV6-6 and J usage is TRBJ2-3, with D uncertain. The CDR3 runs to 14 residues. Germline assignment: CDR1 MNHNY and CDR2 SVGAGI (reference sequence). The ends were cut back, 4 bases at V and 5 bases at J, with 13 bases in the middle. The CDR3 DNA follows: TGTGCCAGCAGTTGGACCCCCGGAGTAGATACGCAGTATTTT. Its protein is CASSWTPGVDTQYF.

This clone was found once. The chain couples TRBV7-9 to TRBJ2-7; D may be TRBD1 (6 bases). Germline V lookup: CDR1 SEHNR, CDR2 FQNEAQ (reference sequence). The CDR3 has 14 amino acids. Trimming took off 9 bases at V and 0 bases at J, with 15 bases between the two ends. The CDR3 region has the DNA TGTGCCAGAGTTCCGGGACACCTCTCCTACGAGCAGTACTTC. Amino acids: CARVPGHLSYEQYF.

The rearrangement joins TRBV2 to TRBJ2-2; 8 bases are shared with TRBD1. The junction had 12 bases not matched to a gene; V was cut back by 7 bases and J by 2 bases. Germline V gene lookup returns CDR1 SNHLY and CDR2 FYNNEI. This CDR3 comprises 17 residues. Here the CDR3 DNA reads TGTGCCAGCAATTGGGTATCCGGGACAGGTAACACCGGGGAGCTGTTTTTT. It is translated as CASNWVSGTGNTGELFF.

The chain has TRBV19 and TRBJ2-3; D is possibly TRBD2 (6 bases). Germline V lookup: CDR1 LNHDA, CDR2 SQIVND (reference sequence). V was trimmed by 0 bases and J by 6 bases, leaving 7 bases between them. The CDR3 is 13 amino acids. Here the CDR3 DNA reads TGTGCCAGTAGTATAGATCGGGGGGATACGCAGTATTTT. Translated, it gives CASSIDRGDTQYF. Full variable domain (rest looked up from reference TRBV19 and TRBJ2-3): DGGITQSPKYLFRKEGQNVTLSCEQNLNHDAMYWYRQDPGQGLRLIYYSQIVNDFQKGDIAEGYSVSREKKESFPLTVTSAQKNPTAFYLCASSIDRGDTQYFGPGTRLTVL.

The chain carries TRBV4-2 and TRBJ1-3; 7 nucleotides line up with TRBD1. CDR3 length: 15 amino acids. CDR1 LGHNA and CDR2 YNFKEQ come from the germline V gene. V lost 0 bases to trimming and J lost 3 bases; unmatched junction nucleotides: 2. CDR3 DNA: TGTGCCAGCAGCCAAGATTGGACAGGTGGAAACACCATATATTTT. Amino acids: CASSQDWTGGNTIYF.

V is TRBV2 and J is TRBJ2-7, with 9 bases matching TRBD2. CDR1 SNHLY and CDR2 FYNNEI come from the germline V gene. There are 14 residues in the CDR3. V shed 5 bases and J 4 bases; nucleotides not matched to a gene: 6. For the CDR3, the DNA is TGTGCCAGCAGTTTGGGACTAGCCCTTTACGAGCAGTACTTC. Encoded protein: CASSLGLALYEQYF.

This chain links TRBV5-6 with TRBJ1-5; the D gene is possibly TRBD1 (5 bases). Between the trimmed V and J ends, which lost 1 base and 2 bases, there was a span of 13 bases. Looked up from germline, CDR1 is SGHDT and CDR2 is YYEEEE. The CDR3 loop spans 16 amino acids. The CDR3 DNA follows: TGTGCCAGCAGCTTGATGACAGCCCTCGGCAATCAGCCCCAGCATTTT. This encodes CASSLMTALGNQPQHF.

The rearrangement links TRBV5-4 to TRBJ2-5, with 7 bases fitting TRBD2. Germline values: CDR1 SGHNT, CDR2 YYREEE (reference sequence). The V gene end was trimmed by 3 bases and the J gene end by 2 bases; junction bases not matched to a gene: 4. The CDR3 covers 14 residues. Written as DNA, the CDR3 is TGTGCCAGCAGCTCCTCGGGGGGACAAGAGACCCAGTACTTC. Translated, it gives CASSSSGGQETQYF.

The chain couples TRBV7-9 to TRBJ1-4, with 10 bases aligning to TRBD1. The germline CDR1 and CDR2 sequences are SEHNR and FQNEAQ (reference sequence). Trimming removed 5 bases from V and 7 bases from J; junction bases left unmatched: 13. This CDR3 contains 17 residues. In nucleotides, the CDR3 is TGTGCCAGCAGCCAAGGGGACAGGGGAACGTTCGGTGAAAAACTGTTTTTT. It yields the protein CASSQGDRGTFGEKLFF.